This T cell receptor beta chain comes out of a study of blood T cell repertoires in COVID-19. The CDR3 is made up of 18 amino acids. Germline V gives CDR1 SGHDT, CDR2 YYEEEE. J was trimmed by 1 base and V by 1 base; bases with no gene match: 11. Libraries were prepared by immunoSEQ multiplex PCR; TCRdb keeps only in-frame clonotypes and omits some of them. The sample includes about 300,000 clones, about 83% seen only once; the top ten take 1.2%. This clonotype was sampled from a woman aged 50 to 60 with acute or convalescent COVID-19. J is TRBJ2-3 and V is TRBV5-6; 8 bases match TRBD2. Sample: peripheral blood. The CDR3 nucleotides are TGTGCCAGCAGCTTGCGCCGCCGAGCGGGAGTTGGCACAGATACGCAGTATTTT. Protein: CASSLRRRAGVGTDTQYF.